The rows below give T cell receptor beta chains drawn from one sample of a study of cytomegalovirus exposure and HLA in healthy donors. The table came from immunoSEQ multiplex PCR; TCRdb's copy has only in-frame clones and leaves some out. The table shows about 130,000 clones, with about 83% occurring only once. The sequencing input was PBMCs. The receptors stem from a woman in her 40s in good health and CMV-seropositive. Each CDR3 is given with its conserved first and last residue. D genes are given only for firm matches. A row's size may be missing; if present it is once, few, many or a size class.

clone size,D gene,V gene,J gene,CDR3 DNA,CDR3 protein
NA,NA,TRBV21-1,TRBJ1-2,TGTGCCAGCAGCAAAATTTGGGGGGTGAGGGGCTACACCTTC,CASSKIWGVRGYTF
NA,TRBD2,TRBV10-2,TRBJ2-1,TGCGCCAGCAGAGCGGGAGGGCCGAGCGACCTACGCAATGAGCAGTTCTTC,CASRAGGPSDLRNEQFF
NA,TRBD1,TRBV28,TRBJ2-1,TGTGCCACCAAAACAGGGGGCGATGAGCAGTTCTTC,CATKTGGDEQFF
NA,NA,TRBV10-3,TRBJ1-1,TGTGCCATCAGAGCCGGGACAACGAACACTGAAGCTTTCTTT,CAIRAGTTNTEAFF
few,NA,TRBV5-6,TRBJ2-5,TGTGCCAGCAGCTTGGAGGGGGGGGAGACCCAGTACTTC,CASSLEGGETQYF
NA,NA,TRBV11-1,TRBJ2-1,TGTGCCAGCAGCTTAGTTCCGAACACGCACAATGAGCAGTTCTTC,CASSLVPNTHNEQFF
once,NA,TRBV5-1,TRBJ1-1,TGCGCCAGCAGCTCATCCGTAGAGAACACTGAAGCTTTCTTT,CASSSSVENTEAFF
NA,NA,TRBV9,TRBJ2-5,TGTGCCAGCAGCGTAGATCCCGCGGGGGAGACCCAGTACTTC,CASSVDPAGETQYF
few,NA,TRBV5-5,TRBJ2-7,TGTGCCAGCAGCCATACCGGGACAATTACCTACGAGCAGTACTTC,CASSHTGTITYEQYF
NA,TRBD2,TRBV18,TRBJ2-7,TGTGCCAGCTCCCAAGGACTAGTTGGTAACGAGCAGTACTTC,CASSQGLVGNEQYF
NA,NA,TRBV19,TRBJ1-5,TGTGCCAGTAGTATAGTATTTTCTAGCAATCAGCCCCAGCATTTT,CASSIVFSSNQPQHF
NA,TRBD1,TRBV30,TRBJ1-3,TGTGCCTGGAGACAGGGGCCCTCTGGAAACACCATATATTTT,CAWRQGPSGNTIYF
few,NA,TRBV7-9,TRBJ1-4,TGTGCCAGCAGCCAACCACGAGGTTCAACTAATGAAAAACTGTTTTTT,CASSQPRGSTNEKLFF
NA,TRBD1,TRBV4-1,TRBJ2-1,TGCGCCAGCAGCCCCGACAGGGCCGTAGGGAATGAGCAGTTCTTC,CASSPDRAVGNEQFF
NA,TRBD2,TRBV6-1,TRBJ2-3,TGTGCCAGCAGTGTTAGCGGGAGTCGTCCAGATACGCAGTATTTT,CASSVSGSRPDTQYF
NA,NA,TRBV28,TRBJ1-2,TGTGCCAGCAGTCCATGGACAGAATACTGCACCTTC,CASSPWTEYCTF
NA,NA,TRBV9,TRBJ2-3,TGTGCCAGCAGCGTCCGGGGATCCCACCCAGGCACGCAGTATTTT,CASSVRGSHPGTQYF
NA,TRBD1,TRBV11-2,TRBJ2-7,TGTGCCAGCAGCCAACTACAGGGGCGCTCCTACGAGCAGTACTTC,CASSQLQGRSYEQYF
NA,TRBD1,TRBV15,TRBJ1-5,TGTGCCACCAGCAGAGTTGGACAGGGGAATCAGCCCCAGCATTTT,CATSRVGQGNQPQHF
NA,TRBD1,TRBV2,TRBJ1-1,TGTGCCAGCAGTGCGGGGACAGGGGGCACTGAAGCTTTCTTT,CASSAGTGGTEAFF
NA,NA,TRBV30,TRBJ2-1,TGTGCCTGGAGTCTTGGGAGGATTAGCGGATCCTACAATGAGCAGTTCTTC,CAWSLGRISGSYNEQFF
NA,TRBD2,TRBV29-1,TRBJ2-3,TGCAGCGTTTGGACTAGCGGAGATACGCAGTATTTT,CSVWTSGDTQYF
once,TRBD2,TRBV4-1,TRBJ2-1,TGCGCCAGCAGCTCCCGACTAGCGCCTTACAATGAGCAGTTCTTC,CASSSRLAPYNEQFF
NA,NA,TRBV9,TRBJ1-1,TGTGCCAGCAGCAGTACAGGGATGAACACTGAAGCTTTCTTT,CASSSTGMNTEAFF
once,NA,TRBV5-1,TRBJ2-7,TGCGCCAGCAGCTCGGTTTCGGCCTACGAGCAGTACTTC,CASSSVSAYEQYF
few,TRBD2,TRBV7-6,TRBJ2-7,TGTGCCAGCAGCTTAGATGTAGCGGGAGTGGGCGAGCAGTACTTC,CASSLDVAGVGEQYF
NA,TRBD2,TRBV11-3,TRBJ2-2,TGTGCCAGCAGCCCAGGGACTAGCGGGGCCGGGGAGCTGTTTTTT,CASSPGTSGAGELFF
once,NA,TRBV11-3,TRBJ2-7,TGTGCCAGCAGCTTGAGTAGGGGCTACGAGCAGTACTTC,CASSLSRGYEQYF
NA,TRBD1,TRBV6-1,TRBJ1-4,TGTGCCAGCAGGGGACAGGGTCGTGAAAAACTGTTTTTT,CASRGQGREKLFF
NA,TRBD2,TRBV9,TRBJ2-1,TGTGCCAGCAGCGTAGGACTAGCGGGGTACAATGAGCAGTTCTTC,CASSVGLAGYNEQFF
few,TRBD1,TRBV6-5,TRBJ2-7,TGTGCCAGCACCCTGGGACAGGGGTCCTACGAGCAGTACTTC,CASTLGQGSYEQYF
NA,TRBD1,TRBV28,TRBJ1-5,TGTGCCAGCAGACAGGGGGATCAGCCCCAGCATTTT,CASRQGDQPQHF
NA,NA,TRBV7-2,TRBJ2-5,TGTGCCAGCAGCTATCCTCCCGGGCGAGGGGGAGAGACCCAGTACTTC,CASSYPPGRGGETQYF
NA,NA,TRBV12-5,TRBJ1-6,TGTGCTAGTGGCGACGGACAGACGTATAATTCACCCCTCCACTTT,CASGDGQTYNSPLHF
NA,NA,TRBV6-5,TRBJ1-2,TGTGCCAGCAGTTACCAGGGGATGGGCTACACCTTC,CASSYQGMGYTF
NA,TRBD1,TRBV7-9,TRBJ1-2,TGTGCCAGCAGCTCGCCGGGACAGGGGATCTACACCTTC,CASSSPGQGIYTF
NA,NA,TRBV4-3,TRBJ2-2,TGCGCCAGCAGCCAAGTTGTAGCGAACACCGGGGAGCTGTTTTTT,CASSQVVANTGELFF
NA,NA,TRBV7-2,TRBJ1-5,TGTGCCAGCAGCTTAGAAGGGGGGGAGTTTCGGCCCCAGCATTTT,CASSLEGGEFRPQHF
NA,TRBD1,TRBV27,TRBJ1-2,TGTGCCAGCAAACCGACAGGGGGCAATGGCTACACCTTC,CASKPTGGNGYTF
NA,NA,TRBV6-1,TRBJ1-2,TGTGCCAGCAGTGATTCGAGGGAAGGGCCTTATGGCTACACCTTC,CASSDSREGPYGYTF
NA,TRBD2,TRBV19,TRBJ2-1,TGTGCCAGTAGTATTTCGCCGGGGATGGCGGGAGTTGACAATGAGCAGTTCTTC,CASSISPGMAGVDNEQFF
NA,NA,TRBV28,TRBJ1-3,TGTGCCAGCAGTTTTACATCTGGAAACACCATATATTTT,CASSFTSGNTIYF
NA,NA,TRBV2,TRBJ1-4,TGTGCCAGCAGTCGGGACAACCCCCGAGGAACTAATGAAAAACTGTTTTTT,CASSRDNPRGTNEKLFF
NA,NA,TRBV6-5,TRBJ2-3,TGTGCCAGCAGCCCGGGCCGAGGGGGTCCAGATACGCAGTATTTT,CASSPGRGGPDTQYF
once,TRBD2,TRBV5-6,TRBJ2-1,TGTGCCAGCAGCTTTTTTAGCGGGAGGGCCTCCAATGAGCAGTTCTTC,CASSFFSGRASNEQFF
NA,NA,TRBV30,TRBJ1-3,TGTGCCGGGGGGAGGTCTGGAAACACCATATATTTT,CAGGRSGNTIYF
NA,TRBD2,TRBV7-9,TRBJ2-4,TGTGCCAGCAGCTCAACTAGCGGTAAGGGAGCCAAAAACATTCAGTACTTC,CASSSTSGKGAKNIQYF
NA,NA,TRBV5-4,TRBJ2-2,TGTGCCAGCAGCTTATCTGCAGGGGCTGGCACCGGGGAGCTGTTTTTT,CASSLSAGAGTGELFF
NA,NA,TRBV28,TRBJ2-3,TGTGCCAGCAGTTTAGGAGGGACGGGCACAGATACGCAGTATTTT,CASSLGGTGTDTQYF
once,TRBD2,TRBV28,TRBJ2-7,TGTGCCAGCAGTCCCCGGGTTAGCGGGAAATCCTACGAGCAGTACTTC,CASSPRVSGKSYEQYF
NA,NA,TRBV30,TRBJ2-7,TGTGCCGCCTTGGCGGAGAGCTCCTACGAGCAGTACTTC,CAALAESSYEQYF
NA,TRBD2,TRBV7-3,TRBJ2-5,TGTGCCAGCAGCCGGGGACTAGGAACTACGGAGACCCAGTACTTC,CASSRGLGTTETQYF